This T cell receptor beta chain comes out of a study of T-cell memory formation after mild COVID-19. In the study overall: The TCR clusters were mostly specific to one donor. Study-level results: Second-wave clones peaking on day 37 lacked confirmed SARS-CoV-2 specificity.

This clonotype was observed a handful of times. The target antigen is unknown. MiXCR, applied by TCRdb to the 5' RACE reads, yields one record per CDR3 protein. The table records hundreds of thousands of distinct CDR3 sequences, over 15% of them present only once. V shed 2 bases and J 4 bases; nucleotides not matched to a gene: 6. This CDR3 spans 15 amino acids. CDR1 and CDR2 (germline): DFQATT, SNEGSKA (reference sequence). This chain connects TRBV20-1 to TRBJ2-2; TRBD1 aligns across 8 bases. This sequence was found in a man aged 18 to 29 who had mild COVID-19 (a few samples of this study predate the infection). Cell type and time point are not known. The sequencing sample was made of PBMCs or a T cell subset sorted from them (not recorded which). For the CDR3, the DNA is TGCAGTGCTAGAAGACGAACAGGGGGCACCGGGGAGCTGTTTTTT. Its protein product is CSARRRTGGTGELFF.